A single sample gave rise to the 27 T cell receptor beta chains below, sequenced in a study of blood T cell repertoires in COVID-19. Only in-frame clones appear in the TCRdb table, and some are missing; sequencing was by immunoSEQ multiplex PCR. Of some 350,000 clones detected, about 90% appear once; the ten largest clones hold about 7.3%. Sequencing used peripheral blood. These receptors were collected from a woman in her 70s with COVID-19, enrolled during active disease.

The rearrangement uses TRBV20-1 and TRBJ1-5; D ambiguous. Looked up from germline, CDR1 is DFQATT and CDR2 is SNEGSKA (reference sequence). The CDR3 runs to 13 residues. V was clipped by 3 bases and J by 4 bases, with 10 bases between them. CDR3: CSASGAGNQPQHF. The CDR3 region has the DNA TGCAGTGCTAGTGGCGCGGGGAATCAGCCCCAGCATTTT.

Here the CDR3 reads CASSHPLNQPQHF. The CDR3 bases are TGCGCCAGCAGTCACCCCCTAAATCAGCCCCAGCATTTT. This chain links TRBV23-1 with TRBJ1-5; D gene ambiguous. TRBV23-1 is assigned to the ORF class and has an uncertain function. The V end was cut by 3 bases, the J end by 4 bases, with 7 bases between. This CDR3 comprises 13 residues.

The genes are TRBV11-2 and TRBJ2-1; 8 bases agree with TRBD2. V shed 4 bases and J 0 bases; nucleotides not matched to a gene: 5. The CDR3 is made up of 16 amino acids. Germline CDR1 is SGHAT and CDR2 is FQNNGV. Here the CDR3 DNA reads TGTGCCAGCAGCTCCATAGCGGGGACCTCCTACAATGAGCAGTTCTTC. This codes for CASSSIAGTSYNEQFF.

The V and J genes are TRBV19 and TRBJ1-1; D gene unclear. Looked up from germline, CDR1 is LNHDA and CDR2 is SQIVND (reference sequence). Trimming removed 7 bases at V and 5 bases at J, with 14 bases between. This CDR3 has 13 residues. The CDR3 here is CASKRSGGTEAFF. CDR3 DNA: TGTGCCAGTAAAAGGTCTGGCGGTACTGAAGCTTTCTTT.

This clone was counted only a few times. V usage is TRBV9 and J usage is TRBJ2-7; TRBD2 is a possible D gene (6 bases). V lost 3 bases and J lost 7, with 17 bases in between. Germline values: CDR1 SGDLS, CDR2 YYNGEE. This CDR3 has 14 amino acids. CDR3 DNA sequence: TGTGCCAGCAGCGGAGGGAGGACGGGTAATGAGCAGTACTTC. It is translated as CASSGGRTGNEQYF.

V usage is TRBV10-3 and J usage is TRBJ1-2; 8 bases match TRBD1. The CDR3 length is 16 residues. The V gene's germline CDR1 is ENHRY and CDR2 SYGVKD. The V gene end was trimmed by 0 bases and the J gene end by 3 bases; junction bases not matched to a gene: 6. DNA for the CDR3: TGTGCCATCAGTGAGTCGCCCCAGGGGGCTCACTATGGCTACACCTTC. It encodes CAISESPQGAHYGYTF.

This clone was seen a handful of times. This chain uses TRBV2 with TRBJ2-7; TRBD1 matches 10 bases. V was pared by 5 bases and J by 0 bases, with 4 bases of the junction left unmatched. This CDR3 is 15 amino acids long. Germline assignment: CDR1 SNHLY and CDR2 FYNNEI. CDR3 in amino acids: CASSRDRGPSYEQYF. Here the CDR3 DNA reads TGTGCCAGCAGTCGGGACAGGGGCCCCTCCTACGAGCAGTACTTC.

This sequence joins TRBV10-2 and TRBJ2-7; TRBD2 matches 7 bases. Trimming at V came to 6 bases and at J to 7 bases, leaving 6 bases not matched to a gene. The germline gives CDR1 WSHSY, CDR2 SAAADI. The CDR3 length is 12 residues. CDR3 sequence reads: CASRTSRNEQYF. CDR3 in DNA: TGCGCCAGCAGGACTAGCCGAAATGAGCAGTACTTC.

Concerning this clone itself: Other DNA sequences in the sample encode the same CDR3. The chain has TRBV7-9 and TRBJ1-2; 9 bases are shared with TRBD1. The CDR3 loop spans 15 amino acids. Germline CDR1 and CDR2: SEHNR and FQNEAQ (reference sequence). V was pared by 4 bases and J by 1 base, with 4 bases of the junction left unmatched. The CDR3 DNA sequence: TGTGCCAGCAGCTCGGACAGGGGAAGTAACTATGGCTACACCTTC. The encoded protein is CASSSDRGSNYGYTF.

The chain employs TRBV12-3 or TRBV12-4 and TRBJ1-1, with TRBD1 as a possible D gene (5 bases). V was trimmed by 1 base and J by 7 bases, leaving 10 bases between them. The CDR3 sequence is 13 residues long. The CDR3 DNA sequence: TGTGCCAGCAGTTTAGTAGGGGCCAGTGAAGCTTTCTTT. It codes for CASSLVGASEAFF.

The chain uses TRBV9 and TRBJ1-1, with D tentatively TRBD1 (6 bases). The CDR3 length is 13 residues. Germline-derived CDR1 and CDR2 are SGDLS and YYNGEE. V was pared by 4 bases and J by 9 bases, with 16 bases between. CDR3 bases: TGTGCCAGCAGCCCCAGACAGGCACCTAAAGCTTTCTTT. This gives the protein CASSPRQAPKAFF.

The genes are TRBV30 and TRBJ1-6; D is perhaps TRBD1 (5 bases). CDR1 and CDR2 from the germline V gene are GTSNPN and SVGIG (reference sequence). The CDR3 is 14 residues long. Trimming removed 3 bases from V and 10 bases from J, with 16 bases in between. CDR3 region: CAWSPGLELSPLHF. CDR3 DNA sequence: TGTGCCTGGAGCCCGGGACTAGAGCTATCACCCCTCCACTTT.

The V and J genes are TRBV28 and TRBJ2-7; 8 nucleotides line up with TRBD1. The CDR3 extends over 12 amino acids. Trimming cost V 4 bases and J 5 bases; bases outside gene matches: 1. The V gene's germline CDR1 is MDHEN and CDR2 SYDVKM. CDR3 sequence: CASSYRGNEQYF. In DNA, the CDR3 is TGTGCCAGCAGTTACAGGGGGAACGAGCAGTACTTC.

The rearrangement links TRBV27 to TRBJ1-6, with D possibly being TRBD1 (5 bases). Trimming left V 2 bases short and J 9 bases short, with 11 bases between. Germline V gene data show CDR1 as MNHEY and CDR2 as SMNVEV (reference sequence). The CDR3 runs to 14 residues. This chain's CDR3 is CASSLPGLVSPLHF. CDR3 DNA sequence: TGTGCCAGCAGTTTACCGGGACTTGTTTCACCCCTCCACTTT.

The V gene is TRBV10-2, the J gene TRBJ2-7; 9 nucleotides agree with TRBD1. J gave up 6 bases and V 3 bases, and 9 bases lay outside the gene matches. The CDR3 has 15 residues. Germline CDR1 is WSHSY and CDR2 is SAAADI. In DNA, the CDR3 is TGCGCCAGCAGTGACTCCGGGACAGGGTCCGCCGAGCAGTACTTC. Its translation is CASSDSGTGSAEQYF.

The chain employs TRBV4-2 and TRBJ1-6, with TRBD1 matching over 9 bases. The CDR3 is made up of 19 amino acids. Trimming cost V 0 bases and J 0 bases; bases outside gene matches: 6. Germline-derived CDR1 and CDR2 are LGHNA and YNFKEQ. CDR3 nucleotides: TGTGCCAGCAGCCAAGAAGGACAGGGGAAAAGCTCCTATAATTCACCCCTCCACTTT. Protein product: CASSQEGQGKSSYNSPLHF.

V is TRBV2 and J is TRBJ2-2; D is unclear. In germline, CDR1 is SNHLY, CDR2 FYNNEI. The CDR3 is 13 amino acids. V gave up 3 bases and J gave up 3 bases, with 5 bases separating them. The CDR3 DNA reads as TGTGCCAGCAGTGACCGTTACACCGGGGAGCTGTTTTTT. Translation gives CASSDRYTGELFF.

The CDR3 sequence is CASRRTGTLNNSPLHF. As DNA, the CDR3 is TGTGCCAGCAGACGAACCGGGACTCTGAATAATTCACCCCTCCACTTT. The V call is TRBV11-2, the J call TRBJ1-6; maybe TRBD1 (5 bases). The CDR3 spans 16 residues. Trimming took off 6 bases at V and 5 bases at J, with 17 bases between the two ends. The germline gives CDR1 SGHAT, CDR2 FQNNGV.

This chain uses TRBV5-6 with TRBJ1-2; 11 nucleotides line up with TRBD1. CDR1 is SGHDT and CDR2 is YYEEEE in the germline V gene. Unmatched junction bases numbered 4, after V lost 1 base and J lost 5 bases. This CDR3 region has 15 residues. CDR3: CASSLLDRGHYGYTF. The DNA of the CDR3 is TGTGCCAGCAGCTTGCTGGACAGGGGGCATTATGGCTACACCTTC.

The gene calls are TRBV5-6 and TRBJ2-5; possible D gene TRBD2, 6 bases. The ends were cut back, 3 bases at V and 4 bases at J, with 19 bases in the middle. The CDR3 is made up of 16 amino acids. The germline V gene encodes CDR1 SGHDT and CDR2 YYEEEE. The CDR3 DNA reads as TGTGCCAGCAGCTGGCCGGGGGTAAGTAGAGGAGAGACCCAGTACTTC. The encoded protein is CASSWPGVSRGETQYF.

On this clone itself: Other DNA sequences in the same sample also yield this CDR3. As DNA, the CDR3 is TGTGCCAGCAGTTTCGGGGGAGGCTATGGCTACACCTTC. Amino acids: CASSFGGGYGYTF. The rearrangement links TRBV27 to TRBJ1-2; D perhaps matches TRBD1 (5 bases). The V gene's germline CDR1 is MNHEY and CDR2 SMNVEV (reference sequence). V was clipped by 3 bases and J by 4 bases, with 9 bases between them. This CDR3 has 13 amino acids.

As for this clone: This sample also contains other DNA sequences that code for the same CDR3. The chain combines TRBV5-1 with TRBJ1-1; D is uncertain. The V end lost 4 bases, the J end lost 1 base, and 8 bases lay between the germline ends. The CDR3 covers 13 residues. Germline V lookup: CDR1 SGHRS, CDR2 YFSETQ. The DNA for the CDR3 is TGCGCCAGCAGCCTACGGGAGAACACTGAAGCTTTCTTT. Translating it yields CASSLRENTEAFF.

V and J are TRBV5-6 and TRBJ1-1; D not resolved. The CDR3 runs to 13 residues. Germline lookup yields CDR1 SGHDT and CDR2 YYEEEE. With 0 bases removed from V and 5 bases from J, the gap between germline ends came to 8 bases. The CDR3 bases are TGTGCCAGCAGCTTGGAGGGAGGAACTGAAGCTTTCTTT. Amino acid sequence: CASSLEGGTEAFF.

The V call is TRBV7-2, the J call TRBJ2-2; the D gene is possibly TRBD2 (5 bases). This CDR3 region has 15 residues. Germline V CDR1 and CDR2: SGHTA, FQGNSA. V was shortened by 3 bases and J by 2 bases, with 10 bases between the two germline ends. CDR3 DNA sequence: TGTGCCAGCAGCTTCTTGCGGGCTAACACCGGGGAGCTGTTTTTT. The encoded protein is CASSFLRANTGELFF.

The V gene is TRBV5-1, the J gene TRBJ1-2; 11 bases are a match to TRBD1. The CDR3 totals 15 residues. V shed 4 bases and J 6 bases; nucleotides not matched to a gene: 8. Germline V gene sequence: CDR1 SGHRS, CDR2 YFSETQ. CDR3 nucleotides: TGCGCCAGCAGCCTCACCGGACAGGGGGCGGATGGCTACACCTTC. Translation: CASSLTGQGADGYTF.

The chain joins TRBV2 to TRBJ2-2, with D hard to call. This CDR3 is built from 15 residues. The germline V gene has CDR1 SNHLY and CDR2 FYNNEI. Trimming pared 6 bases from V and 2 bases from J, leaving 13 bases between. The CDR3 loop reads CASRATRPNTGELFF. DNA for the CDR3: TGTGCCAGCAGGGCTACGCGGCCCAACACCGGGGAGCTGTTTTTT.

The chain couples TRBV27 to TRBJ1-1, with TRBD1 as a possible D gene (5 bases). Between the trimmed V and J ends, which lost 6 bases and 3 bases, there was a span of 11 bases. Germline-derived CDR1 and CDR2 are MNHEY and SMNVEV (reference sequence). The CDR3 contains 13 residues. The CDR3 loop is CASRATDHTEAFF. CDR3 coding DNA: TGTGCCAGCAGGGCGACAGACCACACTGAAGCTTTCTTT.